These T cell receptor beta chains were read from a single sample in a study of T cells in Graves' hyperthyroidism and ophthalmopathy. Via MiXCR, TCRdb re-called the multiplex PCR reads, giving one row per CDR3 protein. The profile shows 250,000 to 350,000 distinct CDR3 sequences, roughly 17% of them singletons. Sequenced material: blood. Receptors were obtained from a man aged 25-45 years with Graves' hyperthyroidism. Each CDR3 is given without its conserved first and last residue. Clone size appears in some rows only: once, few, many, or a class for an expanded clone.

J gene,V gene,clone size,CDR3 protein
TRBJ1-2,TRBV7-8,NA,ASSHRDPNCGYT
TRBJ1-5,TRBV12-5,many,ASGLVLERDYSNQPQH
TRBJ2-3,TRBV2,NA,ASRRQGEYTQY
TRBJ2-7,TRBV28,NA,ASSFVGGPYEQY
TRBJ2-2,TRBV2,many,ASSERRNTGELF
TRBJ1-3,TRBV4-2,few,ASSQEAGDTGNTIY
TRBJ2-1,TRBV30,NA,AWSTSLAGLSNEQF
TRBJ2-7,TRBV20-1,many,SATDRGGGGYEQY
TRBJ1-1,TRBV27,NA,AFPGPVICAEAF
TRBJ1-4,TRBV24-1,NA,ATSPGLGLSEKLF
TRBJ2-7,TRBV5-6,NA,ASSYGTSYEQY
TRBJ2-5,TRBV28,many,ASSLRAQETQY
TRBJ2-3,TRBV7-2,many,ASSLGLTDTQY
TRBJ2-3,TRBV5-1,NA,ASSFPSDTQY
TRBJ2-3,TRBV7-3,many,ASSLTSVVGDTQY
TRBJ2-7,TRBV3-1,few,ASSLERQY
TRBJ2-1,TRBV7-3,NA,ASRPPGTPGSEQF
TRBJ2-1,TRBV5-8,few,ASSLFGPAWIYNEQF
TRBJ1-6,TRBV30,many,AWSDAGRNSPLH
TRBJ2-7,TRBV5-1,many,ASGHQDSPYEQY
TRBJ2-2,TRBV6-1,many,ASSVGYLNTGELF
TRBJ1-5,TRBV20-1,NA,SASNQPQH
TRBJ2-1,TRBV29-1,few,SVFGGESYNEQF
TRBJ2-7,TRBV20-1,few,SAEAGTNYEQY
TRBJ2-1,TRBV24-1,few,ATSGGGARRYNEQF
TRBJ2-3,TRBV28,many,ASSLSPPMPDTQY
TRBJ1-1,TRBV7-2,NA,ASSLTLGTEAF
TRBJ2-1,TRBV6-2/TRBV6-3,many,ASRPDRGAGYEQF
TRBJ2-3,TRBV29-1,many,SVVAITPDTQY
TRBJ2-5,TRBV9,few,ASSVAPLAETQY
TRBJ2-7,TRBV30,few,AWGRDRGGEQY
TRBJ2-2,TRBV20-1,NA,SAPGLAGRAGELF
TRBJ1-3,TRBV5-1,few,ASSLGISGNTIY
TRBJ2-2,TRBV5-5,NA,ASSLVSSNTAELF
TRBJ2-5,TRBV24-1,many,ATSEASGSWVETQY
TRBJ2-1,TRBV12-3/TRBV12-4,NA,ASSPSEGKYNEQF
TRBJ2-7,TRBV12-5,NA,ASGLVSKANEQY
TRBJ1-1,TRBV19,NA,ASSMDTGRGPEAF
TRBJ1-4,TRBV28,many,ASSLSGLTNEKLF
TRBJ2-7,TRBV19,few,ASSISDTSYEQY
TRBJ2-7,TRBV28,few,ASSSSSSGTSYEQY
TRBJ2-5,TRBV20-1,many,SASAGRREQETQY
TRBJ2-5,TRBV12-3/TRBV12-4,many,ASSLTAGSGTQY
TRBJ1-1,TRBV20-1,few,SARRLVNTEAF
TRBJ1-1,TRBV5-1,many,ASSFDGGNTEAF
TRBJ2-3,TRBV7-8,many,ASSSQAATDTQY
TRBJ2-5,TRBV11-3,many,ASSAGSRETQY
TRBJ1-5,TRBV20-1,many,SASDSPDQPQH
TRBJ2-5,TRBV9,NA,ASSVGGLAENRLETQY
TRBJ2-3,TRBV28,many,ATESHGPRDTQY
TRBJ2-7,TRBV19,NA,ASSRDISYEQY
TRBJ2-5,TRBV6-6,many,ASSYLGWETQY
TRBJ2-7,TRBV29-1,few,SVDVGYEQY
TRBJ2-1,TRBV30,many,AWSVGGYGEQF
TRBJ1-2,TRBV9,NA,ASAGGNGWVAGYT